This passage covers 8 T cell receptor beta chains from one sample sequenced in a study of T cells in localized non-small cell lung cancer. TCRdb keeps only in-frame clones here, not all; method: immunoSEQ multiplex PCR. The sample holds over 25,000 clones, 90% seen once. The sequenced sample was peripheral blood, obtained before any cancer treatment. The receptors shown here come from a woman between 35 and 70 years old with stage I lung adenocarcinoma.

The V and J genes are TRBV5-1 and TRBJ1-1, with D perhaps TRBD1 (5 bases). From germline, CDR1 is SGHRS and CDR2 YFSETQ. The CDR3 is made up of 14 amino acids. V was pared by 1 base and J by 6 bases, with 13 bases between. CDR3 sequence: CASSLLAGTSEAFF. The DNA of the CDR3 is TGCGCCAGCAGCTTGCTTGCAGGGACCTCTGAAGCTTTCTTT. The entire variable domain, with the rest obtained from reference TRBV5-1 and TRBJ1-1, is as follows: KAGVTQTPRYLIKTRGQQVTLSCSPISGHRSVSWYQQTPGQGLQFLFEYFSETQRNKGNFPGRFSGRQFSNSRSEMNVSTLELGDSALYLCASSLLAGTSEAFFGQGTRLTVV.

This clone came up once. The chain has TRBV5-1 and TRBJ1-4; 9 positions match TRBD1. The CDR3 extends over 15 amino acids. The germline CDR1 and CDR2 sequences are SGHRS and YFSETQ. The trim removed 4 bases at V and 5 bases at J, leaving 6 bases unmatched. CDR3 amino acids: CASSENRGQNEKLFF. The CDR3 DNA sequence: TGCGCCAGCAGCGAGAACAGGGGGCAGAATGAAAAACTGTTTTTT.

The chain recombines TRBV4-2 with TRBJ1-2; D uncertain. The V end lost 0 bases, the J end lost 3 bases, and 8 bases lay between the germline ends. The CDR3 consists of 14 residues. Per the germline V gene, CDR1 is LGHNA and CDR2 is YNFKEQ. CDR3 region: CASSQDVTDYGYTF. The CDR3 bases are TGTGCCAGCAGCCAAGATGTAACCGACTATGGCTACACCTTC.

This chain connects TRBV6-5 to TRBJ1-3; no reliable D call. The CDR3 is 15 amino acids. Germline CDR1 MNHEY, CDR2 SVGAGI. Trimming pared 0 bases from V and 2 bases from J, leaving 8 bases between. CDR3 sequence: CASSYSEETGNTIYF. The CDR3, as DNA: TGTGCCAGCAGTTACTCTGAGGAGACTGGAAACACCATATATTTT.

This clone was picked up one time. The CDR3 spells CAIQGTGAFGYTF. The CDR3 DNA sequence: TGTGCCATCCAAGGAACAGGGGCCTTTGGCTACACCTTC. This chain joins TRBV6-1 and TRBJ1-2; TRBD1 matches 7 bases. The CDR3 has 13 residues. Germline lookup yields CDR1 MNHNS and CDR2 SASEGT. Unmatched junction bases numbered 12, after V lost 10 bases and J lost 7 bases.

This chain joins TRBV7-9 and TRBJ2-3; the match to TRBD1 covers 10 bases. The trim removed 5 bases at V and 2 bases at J, leaving 7 bases unmatched. The CDR3 extends over 16 amino acids. CDR1 and CDR2 (germline): SEHNR, FQNEAQ (reference sequence). The CDR3 DNA is TGTGCCAGCAGCGCCCCGACAGGGGGCAACACAGATACGCAGTATTTT. Its protein product is CASSAPTGGNTDTQYF.

This clone was seen a single time. CDR3 sequence reads: CAWSGGRYTEAFF. In nucleotides, the CDR3 is TGTGCCTGGAGTGGGGGGAGATACACTGAAGCTTTCTTT. The chain employs TRBV30 and TRBJ1-1, with a possible D match to TRBD1 (5 bases). The V gene's germline CDR1 is GTSNPN and CDR2 SVGIG (reference sequence). Trimming left V 1 base short and J 3 bases short, with 9 bases between. The CDR3 length is 13 residues.

The chain uses TRBV4-2 and TRBJ2-1, with 16 nucleotides matching TRBD2. The CDR3 is 17 residues long. J lost 8 bases, V lost 3 bases, and 7 bases had no gene match. Germline lookup yields CDR1 LGHNA and CDR2 YNFKEQ. Written as DNA, the CDR3 is TGTGCCAGCAGCCAGGAGGGACTAGCGGGAGGGGTGGATGAGCAGTTCTTC. Translation: CASSQEGLAGGVDEQFF.